These 5 T cell receptor beta chains were sequenced from one sample in a study of spatial heterogeneity in lung cancer. The sample's time point: sample taken at primary tumor resection. No cells were sorted before sequencing. The whole RNA sequenced was extracted from tumor, nontumor lung or frozen PBMC. TCRdb reprocessed the 5' RACE reads via MiXCR and lists one record per CDR3 protein. The sample holds some 11,000 distinct CDR3 sequences; approximately 25% are singletons and the top ten take roughly 33%. Source: PBMCs, taken at surgery. The source is a female donor with early-stage non-small cell lung cancer.

In its sample, this clonotype was seen a few times. The chain carries TRBV29-1 and TRBJ2-1, with 7 bases identical to TRBD1. The CDR3 is 12 residues long. The germline V gene has CDR1 SQVTM and CDR2 ANQGSEA. V lost 7 bases, J lost 1 base, and 1 base stayed unmatched. Written as DNA, the CDR3 is TGCAGCGGGGGACAGTCCTACAATGAGCAGTTCTTC. Protein sequence: CSGGQSYNEQFF.

The chain combines TRBV6-6 with TRBJ2-5, with TRBD2 identical over 10 bases. The germline CDR1 and CDR2 sequences are MNHNY and SVGAGI (reference sequence). The CDR3 totals 13 residues. The V gene end was trimmed by 6 bases and the J gene end by 4 bases; junction bases not matched to a gene: 2. CDR3 in amino acids: CASSLAGAETQYF. As DNA, the CDR3 is TGTGCCAGCAGCCTAGCGGGAGCAGAGACCCAGTACTTC.

This clonotype is labeled medium-sized (0.01 to 0.1%). V is TRBV4-2 and J is TRBJ2-7; 9 positions match TRBD2. Germline CDR1 reads LGHNA; CDR2 reads YNFKEQ. The length of the CDR3 is 16 residues. Losses at the gene ends were 4 bases for V and 6 bases for J; bases not matched to a gene: 13. For the CDR3, the DNA is TGTGCCAGCAGCCTTCAAGCGGGAGGCGATGCGGGCGAGCAGTACTTC. The encoded protein is CASSLQAGGDAGEQYF.

This clonotype was found a few times. This sequence joins TRBV6-2 or TRBV6-3 and TRBJ2-1, with TRBD2 matching over 7 bases. The CDR3 has 15 amino acids. Germline trimming cut 5 bases from V and 1 base from J; bases unmatched to any gene: 5. Germline lookup yields CDR1 MNHEY and CDR2 SVGEGT. The DNA for the CDR3 is TGTGCCAGCAGTACTAGCGAGCCTTCCTACAATGAGCAGTTCTTC. Its protein is CASSTSEPSYNEQFF.

This clonotype occurred a few times. The chain has TRBV11-3 and TRBJ2-1, with D perhaps TRBD1 or TRBD2 (6 bases each). Deletions cut 2 bases from V and 8 bases from J, with 10 bases between. CDR1 is SGHNT, CDR2 YENEEA, per germline. The CDR3 extends over 13 amino acids. CDR3 residues: CASSLRGVDEQFF. CDR3 coding DNA: TGTGCCAGCAGCTTAAGGGGGGTCGATGAGCAGTTCTTC.